Below are 17 T cell receptor beta chains sequenced from a single sample in a study of cytomegalovirus exposure and HLA in healthy donors. The PCR contained 60 Vbeta and 13 Jbeta primers. Assay: immunoSEQ multiplex PCR; the TCRdb copy retains only in-frame clones and omits some. This sample has fewer than 110,000 clones, with over 70% found just once. The sample comprised PBMCs. The receptor set was obtained from a man younger than 45 in good health and CMV-seronegative.

Written as DNA, the CDR3 is TGTGCCAGCAGTCTTTCCCGGCAGGCAGAAGGCTACACCTTC. Its protein product is CASSLSRQAEGYTF. The chain uses TRBV6-1 and TRBJ1-2; D is ambiguous. V lost 5 bases and J 8 bases, leaving 18 bases between the germline ends. The CDR3 has 14 amino acids. Germline CDR1 and CDR2: MNHNS and SASEGT.

This clone showed up just once. The chain is built from TRBV4-2 and TRBJ1-1; D unresolved. Trimming cost V 4 bases and J 1 base, with 13 bases left between them. The CDR3 runs to 15 residues. Germline V lookup: CDR1 LGHNA, CDR2 YNFKEQ. This chain's CDR3 is CASSPILTENTEAFF. The CDR3 DNA sequence: TGTGCCAGCAGCCCGATACTCACAGAGAACACTGAAGCTTTCTTT.

This chain joins TRBV5-1 and TRBJ2-5; D might be TRBD1 (7 bases). Looked up from germline, CDR1 is SGHRS and CDR2 is YFSETQ. The CDR3 runs 13 residues. Trimming cost V 7 bases and J 5 bases, with 15 bases left between them. CDR3: CASGQGGRETQYF. The CDR3 DNA reads TGCGCCAGCGGTCAGGGGGGTCGGGAGACCCAGTACTTC.

V and J are TRBV19 and TRBJ1-6; 9 bases map to TRBD1. Germline V gives CDR1 LNHDA, CDR2 SQIVND (reference sequence). V trimming: 7 bases; J trimming: 4 bases; junction bases outside the gene matches: 2. The CDR3 totals 14 residues. In DNA form, the CDR3 reads TGTGCCAGTACGACAGGGGGTTATAATTCACCCCTCCACTTT. Its translation is CASTTGGYNSPLHF.

J is TRBJ1-3 and V is TRBV11-2; D is perhaps TRBD1 (6 bases). The CDR3 runs to 15 residues. Germline CDR1 reads SGHAT; CDR2 reads FQNNGV. V was cut by 6 bases and J by 4 bases, with 16 bases left in between. The CDR3 nucleotides read TGTGCCAGCAGACAGGAAGGGACAACCGGAAACACCATATATTTT. The encoded protein is CASRQEGTTGNTIYF.

The chain employs TRBV5-1 and TRBJ2-3; TRBD2 matches at 9 bases. The CDR3 extends over 15 amino acids. V lost 1 base and J lost 2; bases outside the gene matches: 2. CDR1 is SGHRS, CDR2 YFSETQ, per germline. This CDR3 is CASSLLAGDTDTQYF. CDR3 nucleotide sequence: TGCGCCAGCAGCTTGTTAGCGGGGGACACAGATACGCAGTATTTT.

V and J are TRBV28 and TRBJ1-5, with D tentatively TRBD1 (6 bases). CDR1 and CDR2 from the germline V gene are MDHEN and SYDVKM. This CDR3 region has 13 residues. The V end was cut by 5 bases, the J end by 6 bases, with 11 bases between. The CDR3 sequence: CASSVQGGQPQHF. CDR3 in DNA: TGTGCCAGCAGTGTACAGGGTGGTCAGCCCCAGCATTTT.

V is TRBV6-1 and J is TRBJ1-2; D not certain. V dropped 10 bases and J dropped 4 bases, with 16 bases sitting between them. The CDR3 sequence is 13 residues long. Germline values: CDR1 MNHNS, CDR2 SASEGT. CDR3 DNA: TGTGCCACCCGTTATACAGTTAGCTATGGCTACACCTTC. It is translated as CATRYTVSYGYTF.

The rearrangement uses TRBV7-2 and TRBJ2-5; 12 bases agree with TRBD2. The CDR3 sequence is 17 residues long. Germline V gene sequence: CDR1 SGHTA, CDR2 FQGNSA. V lost 5 bases to trimming and J lost 0 bases; unmatched junction nucleotides: 7. This CDR3 reads CASSHGTSGWYQETQYF. CDR3 nucleotides: TGTGCCAGCAGCCACGGGACTAGCGGGTGGTACCAAGAGACCCAGTACTTC.

The chain combines TRBV6-1 with TRBJ2-7; D is perhaps TRBD1 (6 bases). This CDR3 has 13 residues. Germline CDR1 reads MNHNS; CDR2 reads SASEGT. The germline V and J ends were trimmed by 7 bases and 2 bases, with 12 bases remaining between them. The CDR3 DNA reads as TGTGCCAGCACCTACAGGGATACCTACGAGCAGTACTTC. Protein sequence: CASTYRDTYEQYF.

The chain combines TRBV5-4 with TRBJ2-3; D possibly corresponds to TRBD2 (6 bases). Germline-derived CDR1 and CDR2 are SGHNT and YYREEE (reference sequence). This CDR3 is 18 amino acids long. Trimming stripped 0 bases from V and 0 bases from J, with 17 bases between. The CDR3 sequence: CASSLEVAQRASTDTQYF. The CDR3 DNA is TGTGCCAGCAGCTTGGAGGTCGCCCAGCGGGCTAGCACAGATACGCAGTATTTT.

This chain joins TRBV9 and TRBJ2-7; D remains unclear. The length of the CDR3 is 13 residues. Trimming removed 4 bases from V and 2 bases from J, with 10 bases in between. Germline assignment: CDR1 SGDLS and CDR2 YYNGEE. CDR3 sequence reads: CASSPPSTYEQYF. As DNA, the CDR3 is TGTGCCAGCAGCCCGCCAAGCACCTACGAGCAGTACTTC.

V is TRBV19 and J is TRBJ1-1; 7 bases are shared with TRBD1. The CDR3 covers 15 residues. J was trimmed by 5 bases and V by 3 bases; bases with no gene match: 9. Germline CDR1 reads LNHDA; CDR2 reads SQIVND (reference sequence). CDR3 sequence: CASSIGKQGRTEAFF. CDR3 DNA: TGTGCCAGTAGTATTGGAAAACAGGGGAGGACTGAAGCTTTCTTT.

V is TRBV7-8 and J is TRBJ1-6; possibly TRBD1 for D (6 bases). CDR3 length equals 16 residues. Germline V gene sequence: CDR1 SGHVS, CDR2 FQNEAQ. V was clipped by 5 bases and J by 6 bases, with 17 bases between them. The CDR3 bases are TGTGCCAGCAGCCTCCAATCGACAGGACTTAATTCACCCCTCCACTTT. It encodes CASSLQSTGLNSPLHF.

This clone was detected once. The chain uses TRBV6-5 and TRBJ1-1; no reliable D call. The CDR3 is 15 amino acids. CDR1 and CDR2 (germline): MNHEY, SVGAGI. Trimming removed 4 bases at V and 1 base at J, with 13 bases between. CDR3 coding DNA: TGTGCCAGCAGTTCTGACACAATCCCGAACACTGAAGCTTTCTTT. It translates to CASSSDTIPNTEAFF.

V is TRBV30 and J is TRBJ1-1; 10 bases fit TRBD1. The CDR3 extends over 17 amino acids. Per germline, CDR1 GTSNPN and CDR2 SVGIG (reference sequence). The trim removed 4 bases at V and 0 bases at J, leaving 11 bases unmatched. CDR3 nucleotide sequence: TGTGCCTGGATAAACCGGGACAGGGGTCGCATGAACACTGAAGCTTTCTTT. Translation: CAWINRDRGRMNTEAFF. The entire variable domain, with the rest obtained from reference TRBV30 and TRBJ1-1, is as follows: SQTIHQWPATLVQPVGSPLSLECTVEGTSNPNLYWYRQAAGRGLQLLFYSVGIGQISSEVPQNLSASRPQDRQFILSSKKLLLSDSGFYLCAWINRDRGRMNTEAFFGQGTRLTVV.

The genes are TRBV29-1 and TRBJ2-1, with 13 bases aligning to TRBD2. The J segment lost 9 bases and the V segment lost 7 bases, leaving 9 bases of the junction unmatched. The CDR3 is 14 residues long. Germline V gives CDR1 SQVTM, CDR2 ANQGSEA. This CDR3 reads CSDYTSGRAPEQFF. In nucleotides, the CDR3 is TGCAGCGACTATACTAGCGGGAGGGCACCTGAGCAGTTCTTC.